This T cell receptor (beta chain) came from a study of shared T cell receptors in the human thymus. Measured with immunoSEQ multiplex PCR; TCRdb has only the in-frame clones, and not every one. The table shows approximately 760,000 clones, with 70% to 90% occurring only once. Germline assignment: CDR1 LNHNV and CDR2 YYDKDF (reference sequence). Trimming removed 1 base from V and 7 bases from J, with 20 bases in between. The length of the CDR3 is 16 residues. These data are also associated with another study on human thymus T cells. This second study notes: Healthy Finnish infants undergoing corrective surgery for congenital heart defects were the donors. Thymic and blood repertoires appeared to show biased V and J gene usage. Related work showed strongly overlapping thymic repertoires across unrelated individuals.

This rearrangement joins TRBV15 to TRBJ2-7; D might be TRBD2 (6 bases). The sequencing input was thymocytes. The clonotype was recovered from a girl under two years old with a congenital heart defect. The CDR3 spells CATSRAGGAQSEEQYF. In DNA, the CDR3 is TGTGCCACCAGCAGAGCCGGAGGGGCCCAATCTGAGGAGCAGTACTTC.